The rows below give T cell receptor beta chains drawn from one sample of a study of blood T cell repertoires in COVID-19. Assay: immunoSEQ multiplex PCR; the TCRdb copy retains only in-frame clones and omits some. The data contain 350,000 to 500,000 clones, roughly 89% of them seen just once; the ten biggest clones take up 0.8% to 0.9%. Sample: peripheral blood. The source of these receptors is a man aged 18 to 30 with COVID-19, enrolled during active disease. CDR3s include the opening cysteine and the closing phenylalanine or tryptophan. Fields, in order: CDR3 protein, V gene, clone size. A clone size is listed for some rows: how often the clone was seen (once, few, many), or a class if it is expanded.

CASSRKAGTAGELFF TRBV6-5 .
CASSQDWTPRYEQYF TRBV4-2 .
CASSQVISSYNEQFF TRBV4-2 .
CASSLRQGSQPQHF TRBV7-2 once
CSVELRMNTEAFF TRBV29-1 .
CASSFRAGLNTGELFF TRBV11-2 .
CATSRDEGRDTQYF TRBV15 .
CASSPGTSGTNEQFF TRBV18 .
CASSPGSEETQYF TRBV18 .
CAWRSGGNTGELFF TRBV30 .
CASRGGGRNIQYF TRBV6-5 .
CASSFDRSSYNEQFF TRBV7-3 .
CASSSTGGRTDTQYF TRBV11-3 .
CASSQSNLGTQNTGELFF TRBV23-1 .
CASSFDRVQPQHF TRBV12-3/TRBV12-4 .
CASRRGKMGQETQYF TRBV6-5 .
CASSIGQGGPRGNTIYF TRBV5-1 .
CASSRLAGNQETQYF TRBV18 .
CASSGAPAYNEQFF TRBV9 .
CASSPGLAGGAGQFF TRBV5-1 .
CASSPAGSGNTIYF TRBV5-1 .
CASSGPYEQYF TRBV13 .
CASRTSGGTNTGELFF TRBV4-2 .
CAWRASSDEQYF TRBV30 .
CASSFGGQGVWGSYNEQFF TRBV5-4 .
CASSAGGATGNTIYF TRBV2 .
CASGTSGVNEQFF TRBV19 .
CASSQGPFSPLHF TRBV3-1/TRBV3-2 .
CASSADPSGIWVEQYF TRBV19 .
CASSFTRGGPSTDTQYF TRBV11-2 .
CASSEGQGTDTQYF TRBV18 .
CASSYSGMNQETQYF TRBV6-5 .
CASSLSLNYGYTF TRBV7-9 .
CASTLYIYNEQFF TRBV12-3/TRBV12-4 .
CASSLAGPNYNEQFF TRBV5-1 .
CASSQDPDEQFF TRBV3-1/TRBV3-2 .
CASSQGLAVRGDTQYF TRBV4-2 .
CASSLGGGETQYF TRBV5-1 .
CASSLGQGLETQYF TRBV7-9 .
CASKSTGTLSTEAFF TRBV2 once
CSGRRQGADTQYF TRBV29-1 .